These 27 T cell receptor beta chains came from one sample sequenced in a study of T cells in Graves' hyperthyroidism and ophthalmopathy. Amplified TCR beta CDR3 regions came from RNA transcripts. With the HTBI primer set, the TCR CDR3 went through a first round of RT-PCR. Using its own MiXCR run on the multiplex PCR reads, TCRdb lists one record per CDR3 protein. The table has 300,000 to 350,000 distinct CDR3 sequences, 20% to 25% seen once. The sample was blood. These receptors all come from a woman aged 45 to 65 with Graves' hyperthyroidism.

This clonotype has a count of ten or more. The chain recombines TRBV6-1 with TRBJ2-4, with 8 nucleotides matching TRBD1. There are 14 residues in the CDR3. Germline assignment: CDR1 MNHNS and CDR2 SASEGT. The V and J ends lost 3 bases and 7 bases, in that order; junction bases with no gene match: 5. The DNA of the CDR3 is TGTGCCAGCAGTGACAGGGGGCAGGGGAACATTCAGTACTTC. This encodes CASSDRGQGNIQYF.

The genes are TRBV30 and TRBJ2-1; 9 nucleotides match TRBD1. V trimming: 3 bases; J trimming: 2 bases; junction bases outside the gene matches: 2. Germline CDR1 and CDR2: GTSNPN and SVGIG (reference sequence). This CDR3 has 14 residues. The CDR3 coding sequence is TGTGCCTGGAGCACAGGGGGCCCCTACAATGAGCAGTTCTTC. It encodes CAWSTGGPYNEQFF.

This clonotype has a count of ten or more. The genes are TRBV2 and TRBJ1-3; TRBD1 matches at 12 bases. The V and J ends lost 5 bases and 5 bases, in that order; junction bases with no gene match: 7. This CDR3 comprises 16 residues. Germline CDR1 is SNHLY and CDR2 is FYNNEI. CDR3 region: CASSYGTGGARNTIYF. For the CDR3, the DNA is TGTGCCAGCAGTTACGGGACAGGGGGCGCGAGAAACACCATATATTTT.

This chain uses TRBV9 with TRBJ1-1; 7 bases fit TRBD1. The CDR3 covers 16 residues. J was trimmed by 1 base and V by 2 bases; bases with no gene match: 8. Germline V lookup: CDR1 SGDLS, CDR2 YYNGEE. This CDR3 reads CASSVLGDSRNTEAFF. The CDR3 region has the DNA TGTGCCAGCAGCGTCCTAGGGGACAGTCGGAACACTGAAGCTTTCTTT.

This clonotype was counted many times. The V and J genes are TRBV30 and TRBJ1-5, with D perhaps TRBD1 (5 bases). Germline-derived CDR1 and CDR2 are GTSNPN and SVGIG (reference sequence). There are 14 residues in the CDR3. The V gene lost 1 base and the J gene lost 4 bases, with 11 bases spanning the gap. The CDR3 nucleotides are TGTGCCTGGAGTGGAAACAGGATTAATCAGCCCCAGCATTTT. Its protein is CAWSGNRINQPQHF.

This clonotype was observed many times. CDR3 nucleotide sequence: TGTGCCTGGAGTGTAAATACCCTCATCCATCAGCCCCAGCATTTT. Its translation is CAWSVNTLIHQPQHF. The V gene is TRBV30, the J gene TRBJ1-5; D gene uncertain. The CDR3 extends over 15 amino acids. CDR1 GTSNPN and CDR2 SVGIG come from the germline V gene (reference sequence). V was shortened by 0 bases and J by 5 bases, with 14 bases between the two germline ends.

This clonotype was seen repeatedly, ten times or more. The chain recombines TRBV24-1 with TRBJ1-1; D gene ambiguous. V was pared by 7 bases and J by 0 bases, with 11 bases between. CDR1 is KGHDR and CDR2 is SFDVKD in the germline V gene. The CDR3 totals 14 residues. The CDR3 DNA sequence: TGTGCCACCAGCCAAGGGATAATGAACACTGAAGCTTTCTTT. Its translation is CATSQGIMNTEAFF.

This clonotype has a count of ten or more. CDR3 residues: CSARDQGGGRKEQYF. The CDR3 DNA follows: TGCAGTGCTAGAGATCAAGGGGGAGGTCGTAAAGAGCAGTACTTC. The J gene is TRBJ2-7, the V gene TRBV20-1; tentatively, D is TRBD1 or TRBD2 (6 bases each). The germline V gene has CDR1 DFQATT and CDR2 SNEGSKA (reference sequence). The CDR3 runs to 15 residues. V was cut by 0 bases and J by 7 bases, with 19 bases left in between.

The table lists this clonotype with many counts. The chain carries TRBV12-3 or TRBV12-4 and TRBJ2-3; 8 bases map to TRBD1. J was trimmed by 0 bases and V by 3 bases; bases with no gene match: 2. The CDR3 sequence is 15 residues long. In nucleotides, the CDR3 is TGTGCCAGCAGTTTGCAGGGGGCAAGCACAGATACGCAGTATTTT. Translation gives CASSLQGASTDTQYF.

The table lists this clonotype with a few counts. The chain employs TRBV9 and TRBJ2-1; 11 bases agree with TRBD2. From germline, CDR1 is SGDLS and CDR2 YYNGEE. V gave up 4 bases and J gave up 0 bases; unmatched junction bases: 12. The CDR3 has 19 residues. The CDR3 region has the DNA TGTGCCAGCAGCCCACGTCGGACTAGCGGGCGGAGCTCCTACAATGAGCAGTTCTTC. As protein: CASSPRRTSGRSSYNEQFF.

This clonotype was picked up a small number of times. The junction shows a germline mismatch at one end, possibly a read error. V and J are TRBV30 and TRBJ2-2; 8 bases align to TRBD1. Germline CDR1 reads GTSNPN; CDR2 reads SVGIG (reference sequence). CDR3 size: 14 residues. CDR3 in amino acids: CAWKRTGNTGELLF. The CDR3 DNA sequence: TGTGCCTGGAAGCGGACAGGGAACACCGGGGAGCTGCTTTTT. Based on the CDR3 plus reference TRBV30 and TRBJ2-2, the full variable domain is SQTIHQWPATLVQPVGSPLSLECTVEGTSNPNLYWYRQAAGRGLQLLFYSVGIGQISSEVPQNLSASRPQDRQFILSSKKLLLSDSGFYLCAWKRTGNTGELLFGEGSRLTVL.

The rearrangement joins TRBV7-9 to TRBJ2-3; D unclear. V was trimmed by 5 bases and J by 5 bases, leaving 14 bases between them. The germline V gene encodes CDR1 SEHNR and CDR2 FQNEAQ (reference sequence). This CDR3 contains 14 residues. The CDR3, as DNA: TGTGCCAGCAGCCCCGTAAGAACGGGAGATACGCAGTATTTT. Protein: CASSPVRTGDTQYF.

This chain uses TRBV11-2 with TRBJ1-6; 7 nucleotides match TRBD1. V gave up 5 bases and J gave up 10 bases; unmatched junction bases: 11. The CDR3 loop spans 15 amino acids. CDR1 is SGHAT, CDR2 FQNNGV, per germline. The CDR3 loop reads CASSLLTGSRSPLHF. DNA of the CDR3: TGTGCCAGCAGCCTACTGACAGGGAGTAGGTCACCCCTCCACTTT.

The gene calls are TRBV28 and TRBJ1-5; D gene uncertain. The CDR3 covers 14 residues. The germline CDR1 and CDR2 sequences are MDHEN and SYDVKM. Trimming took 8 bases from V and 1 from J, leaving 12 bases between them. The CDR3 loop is CASHTTGSNQPQHF. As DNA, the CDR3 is TGTGCCAGCCATACTACGGGGAGCAATCAGCCCCAGCATTTT.

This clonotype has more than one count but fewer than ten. The CDR3 DNA is TGCGCCAGCAGCCCGGACAGACCAGACAATGAGCAGTTCTTC. Its translation is CASSPDRPDNEQFF. This chain links TRBV4-1 with TRBJ2-1; tentatively, D is TRBD1 (6 bases). Germline V gene data show CDR1 as MGHRA and CDR2 as YSYEKL. This CDR3 has 14 residues. The germline V and J ends were trimmed by 4 bases and 5 bases, with 12 bases remaining between them.

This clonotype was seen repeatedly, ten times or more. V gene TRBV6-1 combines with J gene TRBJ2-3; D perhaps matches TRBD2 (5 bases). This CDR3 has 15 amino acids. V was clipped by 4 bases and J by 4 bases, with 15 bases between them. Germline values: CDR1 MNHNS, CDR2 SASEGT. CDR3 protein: CASSGGGTSADTQYF. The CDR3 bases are TGTGCCAGCAGTGGCGGAGGAACCTCGGCAGATACGCAGTATTTT.

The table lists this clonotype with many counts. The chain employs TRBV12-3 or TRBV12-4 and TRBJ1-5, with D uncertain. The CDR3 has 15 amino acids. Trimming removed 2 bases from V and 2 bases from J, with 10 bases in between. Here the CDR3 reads CASSLYTGGNQPQHF. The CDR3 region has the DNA TGTGCCAGCAGTTTATATACGGGCGGCAATCAGCCCCAGCATTTT.

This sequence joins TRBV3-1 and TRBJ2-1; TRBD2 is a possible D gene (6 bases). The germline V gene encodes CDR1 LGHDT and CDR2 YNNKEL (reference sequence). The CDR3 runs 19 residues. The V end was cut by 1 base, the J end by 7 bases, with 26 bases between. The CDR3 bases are TGTGCCAGCAGCCAAGCCGCTCCCAAATCGGGGGTAAGTAGGAATGAGCAGTTCTTC. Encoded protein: CASSQAAPKSGVSRNEQFF.

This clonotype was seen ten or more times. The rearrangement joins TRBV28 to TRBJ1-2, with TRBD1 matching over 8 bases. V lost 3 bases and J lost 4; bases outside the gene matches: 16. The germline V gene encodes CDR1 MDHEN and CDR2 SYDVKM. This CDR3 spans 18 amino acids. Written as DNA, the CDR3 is TGTGCCAGCAGTTTTCGAGGGACAGGCGACCTTCTAGGCTATGGCTACACCTTC. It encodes CASSFRGTGDLLGYGYTF.

The CDR3 DNA reads TGTGCCAGCAGCACCCAAACTGGAAACACCATATATTTT. As protein: CASSTQTGNTIYF. V gene TRBV7-6 combines with J gene TRBJ1-3; D is ambiguous. CDR3 length equals 13 residues. Germline V gene sequence: CDR1 SGHVS, CDR2 FNYEAQ. The V end was cut by 5 bases, the J end by 2 bases, with 7 bases between.

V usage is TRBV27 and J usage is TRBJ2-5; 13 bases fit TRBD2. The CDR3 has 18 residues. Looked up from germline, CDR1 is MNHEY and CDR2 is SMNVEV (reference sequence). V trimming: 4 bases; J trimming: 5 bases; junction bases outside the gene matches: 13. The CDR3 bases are TGTGCCAGCAGTTCCGAACCTCCGGGACTAGCGGGAACCGAGACCCAGTACTTC. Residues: CASSSEPPGLAGTETQYF.

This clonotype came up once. CDR3 coding DNA: TGTGCCAGCAGTGATCGGTTAACCGGGGAGCTGTTTTTT. Translation: CASSDRLTGELFF. The chain joins TRBV14 to TRBJ2-2; D gene uncertain. The CDR3 covers 13 residues. V shed 6 bases and J shed 5 bases, with 10 bases lying between them. Looked up from germline, CDR1 is SGHDN and CDR2 is FVKESK.

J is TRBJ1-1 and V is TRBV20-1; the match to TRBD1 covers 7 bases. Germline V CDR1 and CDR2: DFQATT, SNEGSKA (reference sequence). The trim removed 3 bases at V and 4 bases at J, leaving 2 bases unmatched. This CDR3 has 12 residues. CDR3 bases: TGCAGTGCTAGCCCAGGGGGCACTGAAGCTTTCTTT. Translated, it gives CSASPGGTEAFF.

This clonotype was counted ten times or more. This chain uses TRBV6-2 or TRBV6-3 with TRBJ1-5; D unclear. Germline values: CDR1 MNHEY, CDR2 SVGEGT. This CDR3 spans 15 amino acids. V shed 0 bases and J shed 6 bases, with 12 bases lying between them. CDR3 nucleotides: TGTGCCAGCAGTTACTCAAGGGAAATCGGTCAGCCCCAGCATTTT. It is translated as CASSYSREIGQPQHF.

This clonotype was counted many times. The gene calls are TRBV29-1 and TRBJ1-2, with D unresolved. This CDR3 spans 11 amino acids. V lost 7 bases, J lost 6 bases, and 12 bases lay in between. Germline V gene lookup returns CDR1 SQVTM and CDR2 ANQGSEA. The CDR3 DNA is TGCAGCGACACAGCGGCAGATGGCTACACCTTC. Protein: CSDTAADGYTF.

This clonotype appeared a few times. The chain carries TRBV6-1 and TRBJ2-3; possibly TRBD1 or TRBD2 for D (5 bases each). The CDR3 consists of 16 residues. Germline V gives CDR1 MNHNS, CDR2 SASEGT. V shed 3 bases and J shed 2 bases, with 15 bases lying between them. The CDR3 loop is CASSEGVTDLTDTQYF. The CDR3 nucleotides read TGTGCCAGCAGTGAGGGGGTTACAGACCTCACAGATACGCAGTATTTT.

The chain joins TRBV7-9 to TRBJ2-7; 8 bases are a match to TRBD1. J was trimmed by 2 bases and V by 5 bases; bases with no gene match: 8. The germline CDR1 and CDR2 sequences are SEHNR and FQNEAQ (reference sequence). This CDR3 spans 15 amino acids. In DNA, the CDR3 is TGTGCCAGCAGCCGCGGGACAGGAAACACCTACGAGCAGTACTTC. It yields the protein CASSRGTGNTYEQYF.